The following is a T cell receptor beta chain sequence with its context. In the authors' methods: Amplification of reference gene primers provided the estimated nucleated cell counts. Repertoires were generated with immunoSEQ multiplex PCR, while TCRdb's copy carries only in-frame clones and drops some. V, J and clone size are taken as reported in that table, and D and trimming were inferred from the DNA itself. In the table there are over 20,000 clones, 85% to 90% of which are singletons. CDR1 is KGHSH and CDR2 is LQKENI in the germline V gene. Losses at the gene ends were 6 bases for V and 3 bases for J; bases not matched to a gene: 10. The CDR3 extends over 15 amino acids. These data are taken from a study of blood T cell repertoires in COVID-19. Across the whole study: Specimens from acute and convalescent COVID-19 originated in the United States, Italy and Spain. Sample material is recorded as cDNA or gDNA derived from T cells, B-cell-depleted T cells, or PBMCs.

The rearrangement links TRBV18 to TRBJ2-5; 7 nucleotides agree with TRBD1. Sample: peripheral blood. The origin of this receptor is a man aged 70 or older with active COVID-19. CDR3 DNA: TGTGCCAGCTCGCTTAGTTGGACAGGAAAAGAGACCCAGTACTTC. Its protein is CASSLSWTGKETQYF.